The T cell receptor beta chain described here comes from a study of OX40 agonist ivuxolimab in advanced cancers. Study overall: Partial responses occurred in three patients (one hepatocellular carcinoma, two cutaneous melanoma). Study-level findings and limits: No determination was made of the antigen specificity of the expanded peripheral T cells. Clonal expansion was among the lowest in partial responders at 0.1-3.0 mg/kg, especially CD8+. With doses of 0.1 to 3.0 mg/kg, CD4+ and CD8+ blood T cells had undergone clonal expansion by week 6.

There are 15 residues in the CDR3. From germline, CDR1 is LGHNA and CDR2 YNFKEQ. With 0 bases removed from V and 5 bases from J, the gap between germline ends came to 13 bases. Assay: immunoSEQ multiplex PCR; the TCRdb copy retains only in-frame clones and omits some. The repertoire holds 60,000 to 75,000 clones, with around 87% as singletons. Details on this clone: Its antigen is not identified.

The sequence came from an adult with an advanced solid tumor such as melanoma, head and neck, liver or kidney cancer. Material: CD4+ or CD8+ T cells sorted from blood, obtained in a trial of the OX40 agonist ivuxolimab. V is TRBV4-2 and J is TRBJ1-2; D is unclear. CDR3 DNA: TGTGCCAGCAGCCAAGACTCGAACGACCTGTATGGCTACACCTTC. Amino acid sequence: CASSQDSNDLYGYTF.